This T cell receptor beta chain appears in the sequencing data of a study of post-analysis software for immune sequencing data. The CDR3 covers 13 residues. Germline values: CDR1 SQVTM, CDR2 ANQGSEA. Findings and limits, study-wide: Controls had lower frequencies than patients of about 5 TRBV segments, which included TRBV5-6, TRBV5-1 and TRBV20-1.

The library was made from cDNA and included unique molecular identifiers. TCRdb recomputed calls from the PCR reads with MiXCR, one row per CDR3 protein. The sample contains 700,000 to 800,000 distinct CDR3 sequences, about 27% of which appear only once. Notes on this clonotype: No antigen is known for it. A clone one base away is much larger, so this may be a read error.

Material for sequencing was blood. The chain links TRBV29-1 to TRBJ2-5; D may be TRBD1 (5 bases). This sequence was found in a girl aged 5-17 years with multiple sclerosis. The CDR3 sequence: CGVAQVDQETQYF. In DNA form, the CDR3 reads TGCGGCGTTGCACAGGTCGACCAAGAGACCCAGTACTTC.